This is a list of T cell receptor beta chains from one sample in a study of blood T cell repertoires in COVID-19. Assay used: immunoSEQ multiplex PCR; TCRdb lists only in-frame clones, some missing. The sample lists roughly 250,000 clones, around 82% occurring once. The sequencing input was PBMCs or T cells enriched from blood (not recorded which). The receptors originated from a woman aged 40 to 55 who had been exposed to COVID-19. CDR3s include the opening cysteine and the closing phenylalanine or tryptophan. Fields, in order: CDR3 length, V gene, clone size, D gene, J gene, CDR3 protein, CDR3 DNA. D genes are given only for firm matches. Rows give clone size only sometimes, using once, few, many, or a class for an expanded clone.

cdr3_length: 12
v_call: TRBV19
clone_size: .
d_call: .
j_call: TRBJ1-5
cdr3_aa: CASSTGGQPQHF
cdr3_nt: TGTGCCAGTAGTACCGGAGGGCAGCCCCAGCATTTT

cdr3_length: 14
v_call: TRBV7-3
clone_size: .
d_call: .
j_call: TRBJ2-1
cdr3_aa: CASSSLQGYNEQFF
cdr3_nt: TGTGCCAGCAGCTCCCTCCAGGGATACAATGAGCAGTTCTTC

cdr3_length: 16
v_call: TRBV4-3
clone_size: .
d_call: .
j_call: TRBJ1-6
cdr3_aa: CASSQDQAGLDSPLHF
cdr3_nt: TGCGCCAGCAGCCAAGATCAGGCAGGGTTGGATTCACCCCTCCACTTT

cdr3_length: 15
v_call: TRBV27
clone_size: .
d_call: .
j_call: TRBJ2-1
cdr3_aa: CASSLTGFAYNEQFF
cdr3_nt: TGTGCCAGCAGTTTGACAGGTTTTGCATACAATGAGCAGTTCTTC

cdr3_length: 17
v_call: TRBV14
clone_size: .
d_call: .
j_call: TRBJ1-4
cdr3_aa: CASSQELGSPDREKLFF
cdr3_nt: TGTGCCAGCAGCCAAGAGCTCGGGTCCCCGGATCGGGAAAAACTGTTTTTT

cdr3_length: 16
v_call: TRBV5-4
clone_size: once
d_call: .
j_call: TRBJ2-2
cdr3_aa: CASSLAVGGNTGELFF
cdr3_nt: TGTGCCAGCAGCTTGGCCGTCGGAGGGAACACCGGGGAGCTGTTTTTT

cdr3_length: 14
v_call: TRBV18
clone_size: .
d_call: TRBD1
j_call: TRBJ1-6
cdr3_aa: CASSPPGGRAPLHF
cdr3_nt: TGTGCCAGCTCACCACCAGGGGGCCGGGCGCCCCTCCACTTT

cdr3_length: 15
v_call: TRBV7-3
clone_size: .
d_call: .
j_call: TRBJ2-5
cdr3_aa: CASSRTPGQQETQYF
cdr3_nt: TGTGCCAGCAGCAGAACCCCCGGACAGCAAGAGACCCAGTACTTC

cdr3_length: 13
v_call: TRBV5-1
clone_size: few
d_call: .
j_call: TRBJ1-1
cdr3_aa: CASSLAGAAEAFF
cdr3_nt: TGCGCCAGCAGCTTAGCAGGGGCGGCGGAAGCTTTCTTT

cdr3_length: 15
v_call: TRBV7-2
clone_size: .
d_call: TRBD2
j_call: TRBJ2-5
cdr3_aa: CASSFQAGGQETQYF
cdr3_nt: TGTGCCAGCAGCTTCCAAGCGGGGGGCCAAGAGACCCAGTACTTC

cdr3_length: 14
v_call: TRBV7-2
clone_size: .
d_call: TRBD2
j_call: TRBJ2-5
cdr3_aa: CASSLTSGQETQYF
cdr3_nt: TGTGCCAGCAGCTTGACTAGCGGGCAAGAGACCCAGTACTTC

cdr3_length: 14
v_call: TRBV2
clone_size: once
d_call: .
j_call: TRBJ1-6
cdr3_aa: CASVKDSYNSPLHF
cdr3_nt: TGTGCCAGCGTAAAGGACAGCTATAATTCACCCCTCCACTTT

cdr3_length: 15
v_call: TRBV5-4
clone_size: .
d_call: .
j_call: TRBJ2-3
cdr3_aa: CASSLDGLFTDTQYF
cdr3_nt: TGTGCCAGCAGCTTAGATGGACTGTTCACAGATACGCAGTATTTT

cdr3_length: 12
v_call: TRBV27
clone_size: .
d_call: .
j_call: TRBJ1-4
cdr3_aa: CASSVQGRKLFF
cdr3_nt: TGTGCCAGCAGTGTTCAGGGGCGAAAACTGTTTTTT

cdr3_length: 13
v_call: TRBV7-3
clone_size: .
d_call: .
j_call: TRBJ2-5
cdr3_aa: CASSPMRGETQYF
cdr3_nt: TGTGCCAGCAGCCCCATGAGGGGGGAGACCCAGTACTTC

cdr3_length: 15
v_call: TRBV19
clone_size: .
d_call: .
j_call: TRBJ1-5
cdr3_aa: CASRPVSRSNQPQHF
cdr3_nt: TGTGCCAGTAGACCGGTGAGCAGGAGCAATCAGCCCCAGCATTTT

cdr3_length: 13
v_call: TRBV9
clone_size: .
d_call: .
j_call: TRBJ2-7
cdr3_aa: CASSVGLTGEQYF
cdr3_nt: TGTGCCAGCAGCGTAGGACTCACCGGGGAGCAGTACTTC

cdr3_length: 17
v_call: TRBV7-2
clone_size: .
d_call: TRBD1
j_call: TRBJ2-4
cdr3_aa: CASSLGASRQGKNIQYF
cdr3_nt: TGTGCCAGCAGCTTAGGTGCTAGCAGACAGGGCAAAAACATTCAGTACTTC

cdr3_length: 15
v_call: TRBV6-5
clone_size: .
d_call: .
j_call: TRBJ2-7
cdr3_aa: CASSYSWTSYYEQYF
cdr3_nt: TGTGCCAGCAGTTACTCGTGGACTTCATACTACGAGCAGTACTTC

cdr3_length: 14
v_call: TRBV13
clone_size: .
d_call: TRBD2
j_call: TRBJ2-3
cdr3_aa: CASSRLGGSDTQYF
cdr3_nt: TGTGCCAGCAGCCGTTTGGGGGGGTCGGATACGCAGTATTTT

cdr3_length: 19
v_call: TRBV5-4
clone_size: .
d_call: TRBD1
j_call: TRBJ2-6
cdr3_aa: CASSLQGSQGRTRANVLTF
cdr3_nt: TGTGCCAGCAGCCTACAGGGGTCCCAAGGAAGAACTAGGGCCAACGTCCTGACTTTC

cdr3_length: 13
v_call: TRBV28
clone_size: .
d_call: .
j_call: TRBJ1-1
cdr3_aa: CASSFTGVERSFF
cdr3_nt: TGTGCCAGCAGTTTCACAGGCGTAGAGAGATCTTTCTTT

cdr3_length: 13
v_call: TRBV11-1
clone_size: .
d_call: .
j_call: TRBJ2-1
cdr3_aa: CASSLGVYNEQFF
cdr3_nt: TGTGCCAGCAGCTTAGGAGTGTACAATGAGCAGTTCTTC

cdr3_length: 12
v_call: TRBV15
clone_size: .
d_call: .
j_call: TRBJ1-5
cdr3_aa: CATRRGDQPQHF
cdr3_nt: TGTGCCACCCGTCGGGGGGATCAGCCCCAGCATTTT

cdr3_length: 15
v_call: TRBV6-5
clone_size: few
d_call: .
j_call: TRBJ1-4
cdr3_aa: CASSYRGLPNEKLFF
cdr3_nt: TGTGCCAGCAGTTACCGGGGACTGCCAAATGAAAAACTGTTTTTT

cdr3_length: 15
v_call: TRBV7-3
clone_size: .
d_call: .
j_call: TRBJ2-5
cdr3_aa: CASSSEWGRNETQYF
cdr3_nt: TGTGCCAGCAGTAGCGAATGGGGGAGGAACGAGACCCAGTACTTC

cdr3_length: 16
v_call: TRBV7-2
clone_size: .
d_call: TRBD2
j_call: TRBJ2-1
cdr3_aa: CASSPQLAVTYNEQFF
cdr3_nt: TGTGCCAGCAGCCCCCAACTAGCGGTGACCTACAATGAGCAGTTCTTC

cdr3_length: 17
v_call: TRBV4-2
clone_size: .
d_call: TRBD2
j_call: TRBJ2-5
cdr3_aa: CASSQGLAGGLQETQYF
cdr3_nt: TGTGCCAGCAGCCAAGGACTAGCGGGGGGGTTACAAGAGACCCAGTACTTC

cdr3_length: 17
v_call: TRBV27
clone_size: once
d_call: .
j_call: TRBJ1-6
cdr3_aa: CASSFRGSGSYNSPLHF
cdr3_nt: TGTGCCAGCAGTTTTCGTGGCAGCGGCTCCTATAATTCACCCCTCCACTTT

cdr3_length: 13
v_call: TRBV19
clone_size: .
d_call: TRBD1
j_call: TRBJ1-1
cdr3_aa: CASSSGDRTEAFF
cdr3_nt: TGTGCCAGTAGTTCCGGGGACAGAACTGAAGCTTTCTTT

cdr3_length: 18
v_call: TRBV6-6
clone_size: many
d_call: .
j_call: TRBJ1-6
cdr3_aa: CASSPSIIRSSYNSPLHF
cdr3_nt: TGTGCCAGCAGTCCTAGCATAATTAGGAGCTCCTATAATTCACCCCTCCACTTT

cdr3_length: 13
v_call: TRBV28
clone_size: .
d_call: .
j_call: TRBJ1-1
cdr3_aa: CASSLLSGVKAFF
cdr3_nt: TGTGCCAGCAGTCTTTTATCAGGGGTAAAAGCTTTCTTT

cdr3_length: 17
v_call: TRBV10-3
clone_size: few
d_call: TRBD2
j_call: TRBJ2-7
cdr3_aa: CAISEGTSGGVGYEQYF
cdr3_nt: TGTGCCATCAGTGAGGGGACTAGCGGGGGGGTAGGCTACGAGCAGTACTTC

cdr3_length: 14
v_call: TRBV28
clone_size: .
d_call: TRBD1
j_call: TRBJ2-5
cdr3_aa: CASSSGQYQETQYF
cdr3_nt: TGTGCCAGCAGCTCGGGACAGTACCAAGAGACCCAGTACTTC

cdr3_length: 15
v_call: TRBV7-2
clone_size: .
d_call: TRBD2
j_call: TRBJ2-7
cdr3_aa: CASSLPAGASYEQYF
cdr3_nt: TGTGCCAGCAGCCTCCCAGCGGGGGCCTCCTACGAGCAGTACTTC

cdr3_length: 13
v_call: TRBV29-1
clone_size: .
d_call: .
j_call: TRBJ2-7
cdr3_aa: CSAGTQIHYEQYF
cdr3_nt: TGCAGCGCTGGGACACAAATACACTACGAGCAGTACTTC

cdr3_length: 17
v_call: TRBV15
clone_size: .
d_call: TRBD1
j_call: TRBJ1-5
cdr3_aa: CATSRLRTGYGNQPQHF
cdr3_nt: TGTGCCACCAGCAGACTTCGGACAGGGTACGGCAATCAGCCCCAGCATTTT

cdr3_length: 13
v_call: TRBV19
clone_size: .
d_call: TRBD1
j_call: TRBJ1-2
cdr3_aa: CASRRDRPTAYTF
cdr3_nt: TGTGCCAGCCGCCGGGACAGGCCTACAGCCTACACCTTC

cdr3_length: 15
v_call: TRBV5-4
clone_size: few
d_call: TRBD2
j_call: TRBJ2-3
cdr3_aa: CASSLRGGLPDTQYF
cdr3_nt: TGTGCCAGCAGCTTGCGCGGGGGGCTACCGGATACGCAGTATTTT

cdr3_length: 13
v_call: TRBV28
clone_size: .
d_call: .
j_call: TRBJ1-1
cdr3_aa: CASKGRMNTEAFF
cdr3_nt: TGTGCCAGCAAGGGGCGCATGAACACTGAAGCTTTCTTT

cdr3_length: 15
v_call: TRBV19
clone_size: .
d_call: .
j_call: TRBJ1-1
cdr3_aa: CASSIDPGMNTEAFF
cdr3_nt: TGTGCCAGTAGTATAGATCCAGGGATGAACACTGAAGCTTTCTTT

cdr3_length: 13
v_call: TRBV5-5
clone_size: .
d_call: .
j_call: TRBJ1-4
cdr3_aa: CASRGGNDEKLFF
cdr3_nt: TGTGCCAGCAGAGGGGGTAATGATGAAAAACTGTTTTTT